The next 4 T cell receptor beta chains were all read from a single sample in a study of identical twins. TCRdb re-derived calls from the 5' RACE reads in MiXCR, one entry per CDR3 protein. The sample shows a few hundred thousand distinct CDR3 sequences, less than 25% of them seen only once. Separately, the same data were catalogued under a study of T cells expressing NK-cell markers.

The sample comprised CD4+ T cells sorted from blood. The receptor set was obtained from a young woman in good health.

This clonotype has a handful of counts. The genes are TRBV7-6 and TRBJ1-2; TRBD1 aligns across 7 bases. With V trimmed by 4 bases and J by 4 bases, 18 bases remained unmatched. In germline, CDR1 is SGHVS, CDR2 FNYEAQ. CDR3 length equals 18 residues. The CDR3 coding sequence is TGTGCCAGCAGCTCTAGTAGCCGACCAGGGGGGCGGGTCTATGGCTACACCTTC. This gives the protein CASSSSSRPGGRVYGYTF.

This chain links TRBV7-2 with TRBJ2-1; a possible D gene is TRBD2 (6 bases). CDR1 SGHTA and CDR2 FQGNSA come from the germline V gene. The CDR3 covers 15 residues. Between the trimmed V and J ends, which lost 6 bases and 0 bases, there was a span of 12 bases. The CDR3 here is CASRPRESSYNEQFF. The DNA for the CDR3 is TGTGCCAGCAGACCTCGGGAGAGCTCCTACAATGAGCAGTTCTTC.

This clonotype has just a few counts. The chain combines TRBV5-1 with TRBJ2-7; 10 nucleotides agree with TRBD2. Germline loops: CDR1 SGHRS, CDR2 YFSETQ. This CDR3 has 21 residues. Trimming took 0 bases from V and 4 from J; bases not matched to a gene: 22. In nucleotides, the CDR3 is TGCGCCAGCAGCTTGGGACTCTCGGGACTAGCGCATATCAAACGAAAGTACGAGCAGTACTTC. Its protein product is CASSLGLSGLAHIKRKYEQYF.

This rearrangement joins TRBV20-1 to TRBJ2-4, with 7 nucleotides matching TRBD2. CDR3 length: 16 amino acids. Germline loops: CDR1 DFQATT, CDR2 SNEGSKA (reference sequence). V lost 6 bases, J lost 0 bases, and 11 bases stayed unmatched. DNA of the CDR3: TGCAGTGCGCCCTGGGGGGGTCTCGCAGCCAAAAACATTCAGTACTTC. Its translation: CSAPWGGLAAKNIQYF.